The rows below give T cell receptor beta chains drawn from one sample of a study of T cells in Graves' hyperthyroidism and ophthalmopathy. TCRdb used MiXCR to reprocess the multiplex PCR reads, holding one entry per CDR3 protein. The data contain 300,000 to 400,000 distinct CDR3 sequences, approximately 13% of them singletons. The sample was blood. The receptors were sampled from a woman aged 25 to 39 with Graves' hyperthyroidism. Both conserved end residues are part of each CDR3. Each record gives: CDR3 protein, CDR3 DNA, clone size, D gene, J gene, V gene. The D gene is left open where the match is weak. Size values are once, few and many counts, or a class for expanded clones, and some rows have none.

CASSLGNRDTEAFF | TGTGCCAGCAGCTTAGGGAACCGGGACACTGAAGCTTTCTTT | few | - | TRBJ1-1 | TRBV11-3
CAIRPGTGVETQYF | TGTGCCATCAGGCCCGGGACAGGGGTCGAGACCCAGTACTTC | many | TRBD1 | TRBJ2-5 | TRBV10-3
CASIHVSEQYF | TGTGCCAGTATACATGTCTCAGAGCAGTACTTC | many | - | TRBJ2-7 | TRBV2
CSAREGEGTYEQYF | TGCAGTGCTAGGGAGGGGGAGGGCACCTACGAGCAGTACTTC | many | - | TRBJ2-7 | TRBV20-1
CASSEMGASGELFF | TGTGCCAGCAGTGAAATGGGGGCGTCCGGGGAGCTGTTTTTT | few | - | TRBJ2-2 | TRBV6-1
CSARGRGQGLHEQFF | TGCAGTGCTAGGGGGAGGGGACAGGGGTTGCATGAGCAGTTCTTC | - | TRBD1 | TRBJ2-1 | TRBV20-1
CASSSRQSTGELFF | TGTGCCAGCAGCTCTCGTCAGAGCACCGGGGAGCTGTTTTTT | - | - | TRBJ2-2 | TRBV7-2
CSAREGAENSPLHF | TGCAGTGCTAGAGAGGGGGCGGAGAATTCACCCCTCCACTTT | few | - | TRBJ1-6 | TRBV20-1
CASSASGTTDTQYF | TGTGCCAGCAGCGCAAGCGGGACCACAGATACGCAGTATTTT | many | TRBD2 | TRBJ2-3 | TRBV7-8
CASSYDGLSSGNTIYF | TGTGCCAGCAGTTACGACGGCCTCAGCTCTGGAAACACCATATATTTT | many | - | TRBJ1-3 | TRBV6-2/TRBV6-3
CASSRPGYNEQFF | TGTGCCAGCAGCCGCCCAGGATACAATGAGCAGTTCTTC | many | - | TRBJ2-1 | TRBV11-2
CASSPPRGWVAAKQETQYF | TGTGCCAGCAGCCCCCCCCGAGGCTGGGTGGCAGCTAAACAAGAGACCCAGTACTTC | many | - | TRBJ2-5 | TRBV7-8
CASSTKTSGSSGELFF | TGTGCCAGTAGCACTAAGACTAGCGGGAGTAGTGGGGAGCTGTTTTTT | - | TRBD2 | TRBJ2-2 | TRBV19
CASSQGGVTYGYTF | TGTGCCAGCAGCCAAGGGGGGGTTACCTATGGCTACACCTTC | few | - | TRBJ1-2 | TRBV9
CSARPQRAGRGETQYF | TGCAGTGCTAGACCCCAAAGAGCGGGACGCGGAGAGACCCAGTACTTC | - | TRBD2 | TRBJ2-5 | TRBV20-1
CSARDGSVNTDTQYF | TGCAGTGCTAGAGATGGGTCAGTGAACACAGATACGCAGTATTTT | - | - | TRBJ2-3 | TRBV20-1
CASSFASISKVEQYF | TGTGCCAGCAGTTTCGCCTCTATTTCCAAGGTCGAGCAGTACTTC | many | - | TRBJ2-7 | TRBV6-2/TRBV6-3
CASSLTSLGDTEAFF | TGTGCCAGCAGCTTAACTAGTCTGGGAGACACTGAAGCTTTCTTT | - | - | TRBJ1-1 | TRBV7-2
CASSRNRGLETQYF | TGTGCCAGCAGTCGCAACAGGGGCCTAGAGACCCAGTACTTC | few | TRBD1 | TRBJ2-5 | TRBV5-4
CASSLVVPQQGTIINYNEQFF | TGTGCCAGCAGCTTGGTCGTACCTCAACAGGGGACCATAATTAACTACAATGAGCAGTTCTTC | - | TRBD1 | TRBJ2-1 | TRBV5-6
CASRLGGEGDPKNIQYF | TGCGCCAGCAGGCTGGGGGGTGAAGGGGATCCCAAAAACATTCAGTACTTC | - | - | TRBJ2-4 | TRBV5-1
CASSLEGGEKLFF | TGCGCCAGCAGCTTGGAGGGGGGTGAAAAACTGTTTTTT | few | - | TRBJ1-4 | TRBV5-1
CASSLNAGTSGIYEQYF | TGTGCCAGCAGTCTAAATGCCGGGACTAGCGGGATTTACGAGCAGTACTTC | few | TRBD2 | TRBJ2-7 | TRBV27
CASADFGFPDTIYF | TGTGCCAGCGCTGATTTCGGGTTTCCGGACACCATATATTTT | many | - | TRBJ1-3 | TRBV6-1
CASSTGLSSYEQYF | TGCGCCAGCAGCACAGGACTGAGCTCCTACGAGCAGTACTTC | few | - | TRBJ2-7 | TRBV4-3
CASSLGPAQGDEQYF | TGTGCCAGCAGCTTAGGTCCTGCCCAGGGCGACGAGCAGTACTTC | many | - | TRBJ2-7 | TRBV7-2
CAWSPGTVAFF | TGTGCCTGGAGTCCGGGTACCGTAGCTTTCTTT | many | - | TRBJ1-1 | TRBV30
CASRDGLAVYNEQFF | TGTGCCAGCAGAGACGGACTAGCGGTGTACAATGAGCAGTTCTTC | few | TRBD2 | TRBJ2-1 | TRBV6-1
CASFGPGQGGAGELFF | TGTGCCAGTTTTGGACCGGGACAGGGGGGGGCCGGGGAGCTGTTTTTT | few | TRBD1 | TRBJ2-2 | TRBV19
CASSRDRGEKLVF | TGCGCCAGCTCCCGGGACAGGGGTGAAAAACTGGTTTTT | - | TRBD1 | TRBJ1-4 | TRBV10-1
CASEPPTQRKAFF | TGTGCCAGCGAACCCCCCACACAGAGGAAAGCTTTCTTT | many | - | TRBJ1-1 | TRBV6-2/TRBV6-3
CASSSQGLGLYNEQFF | TGTGCCAGCAGTTCCCAGGGACTAGGTTTGTACAATGAGCAGTTCTTC | many | TRBD2 | TRBJ2-1 | TRBV6-2/TRBV6-3